This TCR beta chain was recovered during a study of early T cells in non-severe SARS-CoV-2 infection. Germline values: CDR1 SGHAT, CDR2 FQNNGV. The V end was cut by 3 bases, the J end by 7 bases, with 7 bases between. The CDR3 sequence is 12 residues long. The protocol attached unique molecular identifiers to individual cDNA molecules. TCRdb reprocessed the 5' RACE reads with MiXCR, giving one entry per CDR3 protein. The table shows 70,000 to 85,000 distinct CDR3 sequences, with about 5% occurring only once. This TCR derives from an adult who was a healthcare worker with PCR-confirmed SARS-CoV-2 infection or an uninfected control (not recorded which). The genes are TRBV11-2 and TRBJ2-1, with a tentative D call TRBD2 (5 bases). The material sequenced was whole blood, taken at baseline. The CDR3 sequence: CASSFTGNEQFF. The CDR3 DNA reads as TGTGCCAGCAGCTTTACGGGGAATGAGCAGTTCTTC.